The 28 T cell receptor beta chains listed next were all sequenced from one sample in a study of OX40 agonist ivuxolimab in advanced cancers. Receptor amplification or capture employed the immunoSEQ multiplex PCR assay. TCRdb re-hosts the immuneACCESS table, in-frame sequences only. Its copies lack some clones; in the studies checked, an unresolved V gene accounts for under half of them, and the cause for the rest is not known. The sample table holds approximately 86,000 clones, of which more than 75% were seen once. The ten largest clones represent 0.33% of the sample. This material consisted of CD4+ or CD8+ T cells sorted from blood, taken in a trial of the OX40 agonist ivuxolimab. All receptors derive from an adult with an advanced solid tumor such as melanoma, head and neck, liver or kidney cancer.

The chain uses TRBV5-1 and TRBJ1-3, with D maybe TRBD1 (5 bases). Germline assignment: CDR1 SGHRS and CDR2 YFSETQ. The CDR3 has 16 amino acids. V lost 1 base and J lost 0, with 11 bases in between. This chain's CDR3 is CASSLTQASSGNTIYF. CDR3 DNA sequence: TGCGCCAGCAGCTTGACACAGGCGAGCTCTGGAAACACCATATATTTT.

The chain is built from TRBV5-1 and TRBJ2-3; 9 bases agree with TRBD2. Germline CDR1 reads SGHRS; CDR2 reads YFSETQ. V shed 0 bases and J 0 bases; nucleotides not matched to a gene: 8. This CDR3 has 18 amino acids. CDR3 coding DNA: TGCGCCAGCAGCTTGGGCCTGACTAGCGGACTTAGCACAGATACGCAGTATTTT. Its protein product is CASSLGLTSGLSTDTQYF.

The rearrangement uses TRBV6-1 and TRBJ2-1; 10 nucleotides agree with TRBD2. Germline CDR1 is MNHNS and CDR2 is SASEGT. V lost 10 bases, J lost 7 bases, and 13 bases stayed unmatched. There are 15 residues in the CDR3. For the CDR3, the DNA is TGTGCCACCGCCCCCCTAGCGGGAGTGGGAAATGAGCAGTTCTTC. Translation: CATAPLAGVGNEQFF.

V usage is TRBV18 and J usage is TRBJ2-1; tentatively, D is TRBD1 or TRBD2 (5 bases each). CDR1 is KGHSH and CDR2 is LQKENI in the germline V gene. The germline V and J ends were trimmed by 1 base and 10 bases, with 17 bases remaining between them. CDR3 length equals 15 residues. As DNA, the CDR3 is TGTGCCAGCTCACCACAGGGGTTGTTAGGAGGAGAGCAGTTCTTC. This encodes CASSPQGLLGGEQFF.

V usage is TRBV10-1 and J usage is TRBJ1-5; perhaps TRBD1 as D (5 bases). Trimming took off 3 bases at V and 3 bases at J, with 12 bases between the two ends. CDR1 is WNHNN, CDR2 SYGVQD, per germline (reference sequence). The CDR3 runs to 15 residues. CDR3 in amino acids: CASSDEGPINQPQHF. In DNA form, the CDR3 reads TGCGCCAGCAGTGACGAGGGGCCGATCAATCAGCCCCAGCATTTT.

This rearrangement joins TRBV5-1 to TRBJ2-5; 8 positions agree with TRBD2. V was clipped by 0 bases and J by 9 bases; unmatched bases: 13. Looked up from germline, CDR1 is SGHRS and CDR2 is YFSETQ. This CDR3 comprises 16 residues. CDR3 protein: CASSLAVSSGLRAQYF. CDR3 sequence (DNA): TGCGCCAGCAGCTTGGCTGTCTCTAGCGGGCTAAGGGCCCAGTACTTC.

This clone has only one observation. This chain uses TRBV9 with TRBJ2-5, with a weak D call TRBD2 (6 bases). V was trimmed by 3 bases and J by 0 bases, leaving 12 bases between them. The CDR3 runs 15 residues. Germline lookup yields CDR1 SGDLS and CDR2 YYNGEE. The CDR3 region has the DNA TGTGCCAGCAGCGCGGGGACTGGCTACCAAGAGACCCAGTACTTC. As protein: CASSAGTGYQETQYF.

This chain's CDR3 is CASSPENGAGFNEKLFF. The DNA for the CDR3 is TGCGCCAGCAGCCCCGAAAACGGGGCGGGGTTTAATGAAAAACTGTTTTTT. The chain uses TRBV4-3 and TRBJ1-4, with D possibly being TRBD1 (5 bases). Between the trimmed V and J ends, which lost 4 bases and 4 bases, there was a span of 19 bases. The germline V gene has CDR1 LGHNA and CDR2 YSLEER. CDR3 length: 17 amino acids.

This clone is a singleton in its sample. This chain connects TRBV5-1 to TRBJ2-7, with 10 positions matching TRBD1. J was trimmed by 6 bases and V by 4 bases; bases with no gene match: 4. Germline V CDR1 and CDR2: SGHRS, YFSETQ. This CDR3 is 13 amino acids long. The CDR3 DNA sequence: TGCGCCAGCAGCACTGGGACAGGGGTCGAGCAGTACTTC. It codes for CASSTGTGVEQYF.

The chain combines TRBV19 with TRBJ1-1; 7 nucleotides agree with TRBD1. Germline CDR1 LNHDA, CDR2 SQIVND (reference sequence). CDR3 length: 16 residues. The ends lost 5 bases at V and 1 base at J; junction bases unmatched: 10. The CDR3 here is CASSPHRTGANTEAFF. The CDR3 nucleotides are TGTGCCAGTAGTCCCCACCGGACAGGCGCGAACACTGAAGCTTTCTTT.

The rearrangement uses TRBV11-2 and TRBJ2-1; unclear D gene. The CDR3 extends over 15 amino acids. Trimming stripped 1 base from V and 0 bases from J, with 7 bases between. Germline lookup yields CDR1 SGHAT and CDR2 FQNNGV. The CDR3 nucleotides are TGTGCCAGCAGCTTAGTCCCTGGCTCCTACAATGAGCAGTTCTTC. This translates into CASSLVPGSYNEQFF.

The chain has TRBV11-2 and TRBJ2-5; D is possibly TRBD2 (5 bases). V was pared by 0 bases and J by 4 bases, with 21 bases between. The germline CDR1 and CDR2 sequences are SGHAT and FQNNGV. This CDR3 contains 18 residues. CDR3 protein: CASSLERRLADLLETQYF. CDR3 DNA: TGTGCCAGCAGCTTAGAAAGGAGGCTAGCCGATCTGTTAGAGACCCAGTACTTC.

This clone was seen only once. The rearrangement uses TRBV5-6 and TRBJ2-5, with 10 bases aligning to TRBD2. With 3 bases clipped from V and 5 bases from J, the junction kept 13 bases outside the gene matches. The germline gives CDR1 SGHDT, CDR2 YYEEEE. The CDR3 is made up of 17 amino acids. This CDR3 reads CASSWKVSGRAKETQYF. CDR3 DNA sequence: TGTGCCAGCAGCTGGAAAGTGAGCGGGAGGGCCAAGGAGACCCAGTACTTC.

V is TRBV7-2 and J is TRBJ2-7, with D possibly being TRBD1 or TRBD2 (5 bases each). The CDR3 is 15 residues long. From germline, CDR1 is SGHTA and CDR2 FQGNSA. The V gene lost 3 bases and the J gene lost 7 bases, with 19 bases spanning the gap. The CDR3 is CASSFSGTVYTEQYF. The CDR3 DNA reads TGTGCCAGCAGCTTCTCTGGGACGGTCTATACGGAGCAGTACTTC. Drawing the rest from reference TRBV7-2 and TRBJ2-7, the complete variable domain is GAGVSQSPSNKVTEKGKDVELRCDPISGHTALYWYRQSLGQGLEFLIYFQGNSAPDKSGLPSDRFSAERTGGSVSTLTIQRTQQEDSAVYLCASSFSGTVYTEQYFGPGTRLTVT.

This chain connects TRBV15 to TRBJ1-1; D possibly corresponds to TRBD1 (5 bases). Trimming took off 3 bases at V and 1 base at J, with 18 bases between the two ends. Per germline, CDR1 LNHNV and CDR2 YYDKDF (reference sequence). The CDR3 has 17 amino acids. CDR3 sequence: CATSSFGAGGENTEAFF. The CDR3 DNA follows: TGTGCCACCAGCAGCTTCGGGGCCGGGGGTGAGAACACTGAAGCTTTCTTT. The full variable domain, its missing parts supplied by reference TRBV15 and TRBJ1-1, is DAMVIQNPRYQVTQFGKPVTLSCSQTLNHNVMYWYQQKSSQAPKLLFHYYDKDFNNEADTPDNFQSRRPNTSFCFLDIRSPGLGDTAMYLCATSSFGAGGENTEAFFGQGTRLTVV.

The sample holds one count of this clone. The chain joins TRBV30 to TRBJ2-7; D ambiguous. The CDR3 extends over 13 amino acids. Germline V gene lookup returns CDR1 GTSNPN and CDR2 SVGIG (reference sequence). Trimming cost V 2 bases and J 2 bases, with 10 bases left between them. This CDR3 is CAWSRVTTYEQYF. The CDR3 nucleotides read TGTGCCTGGAGTAGGGTAACCACCTACGAGCAGTACTTC.

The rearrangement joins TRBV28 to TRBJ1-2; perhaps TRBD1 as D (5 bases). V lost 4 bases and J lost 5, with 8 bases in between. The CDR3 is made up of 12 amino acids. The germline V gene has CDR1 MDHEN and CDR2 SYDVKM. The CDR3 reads CASSYSGYGYTF. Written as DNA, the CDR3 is TGTGCCAGCAGTTACTCAGGGTATGGCTACACCTTC.

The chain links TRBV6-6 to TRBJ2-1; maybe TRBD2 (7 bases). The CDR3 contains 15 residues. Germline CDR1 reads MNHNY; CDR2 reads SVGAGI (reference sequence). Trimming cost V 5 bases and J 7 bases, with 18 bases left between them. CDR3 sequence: CASSPGMRGGNEQFF. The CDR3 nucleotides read TGTGCCAGCAGTCCAGGGATGAGGGGGGGGAATGAGCAGTTCTTC.

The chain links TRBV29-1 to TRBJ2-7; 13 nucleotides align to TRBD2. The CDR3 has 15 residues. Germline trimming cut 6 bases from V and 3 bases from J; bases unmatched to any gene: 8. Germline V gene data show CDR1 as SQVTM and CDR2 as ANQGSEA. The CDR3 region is CSVRGLAGPGYEQYF. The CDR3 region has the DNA TGCAGCGTCAGGGGACTAGCGGGACCCGGCTACGAGCAGTACTTC.

CDR3 bases: TGTGCCAGCAGTTTATGGAGATCGGCGGGGACTGAAGCTTTCTTT. The encoded protein is CASSLWRSAGTEAFF. The V gene is TRBV28, the J gene TRBJ1-1; D is uncertain. The CDR3 contains 15 residues. V dropped 0 bases and J dropped 5 bases, with 13 bases sitting between them. Germline CDR1 MDHEN, CDR2 SYDVKM.

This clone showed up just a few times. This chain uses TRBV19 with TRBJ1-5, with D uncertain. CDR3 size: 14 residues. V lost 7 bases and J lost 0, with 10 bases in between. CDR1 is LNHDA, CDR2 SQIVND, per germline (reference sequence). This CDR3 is CASTWDHSNQPQHF. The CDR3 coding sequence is TGTGCCAGTACGTGGGATCATAGCAATCAGCCCCAGCATTTT.

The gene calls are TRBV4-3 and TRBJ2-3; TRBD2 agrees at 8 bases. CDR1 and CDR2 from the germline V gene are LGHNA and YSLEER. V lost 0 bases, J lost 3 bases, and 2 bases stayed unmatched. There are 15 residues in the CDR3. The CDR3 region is CASSQEPSGTDTQYF. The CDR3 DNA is TGCGCCAGCAGCCAAGAGCCTAGCGGGACAGATACGCAGTATTTT.

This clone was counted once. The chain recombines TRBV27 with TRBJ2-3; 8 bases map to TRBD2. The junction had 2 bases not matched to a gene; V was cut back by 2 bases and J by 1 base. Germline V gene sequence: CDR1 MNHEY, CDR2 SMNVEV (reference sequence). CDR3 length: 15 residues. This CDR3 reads CASSLTTSGTDTQYF. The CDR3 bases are TGTGCCAGCAGTTTAACGACTAGCGGCACAGATACGCAGTATTTT.

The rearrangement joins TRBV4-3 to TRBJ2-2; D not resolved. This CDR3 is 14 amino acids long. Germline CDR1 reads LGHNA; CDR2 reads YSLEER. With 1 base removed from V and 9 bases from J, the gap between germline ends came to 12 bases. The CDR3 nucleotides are TGCGCCAGCAGCCAAGGTCAGAGTACCCGGGAGCTGTTTTTT. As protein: CASSQGQSTRELFF.

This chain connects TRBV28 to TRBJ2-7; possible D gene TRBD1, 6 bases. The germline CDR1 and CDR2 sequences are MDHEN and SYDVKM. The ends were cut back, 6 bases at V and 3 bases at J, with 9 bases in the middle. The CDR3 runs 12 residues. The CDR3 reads CASRQGDYEQYF. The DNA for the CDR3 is TGTGCCAGCAGACAGGGTGACTACGAGCAGTACTTC.

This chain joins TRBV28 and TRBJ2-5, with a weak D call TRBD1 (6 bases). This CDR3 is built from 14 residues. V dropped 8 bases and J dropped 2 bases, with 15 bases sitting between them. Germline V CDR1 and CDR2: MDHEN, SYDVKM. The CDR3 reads CASGQWTAQETQYF. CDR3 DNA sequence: TGTGCCAGCGGCCAATGGACAGCACAAGAGACCCAGTACTTC. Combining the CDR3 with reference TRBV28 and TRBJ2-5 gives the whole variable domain DVKVTQSSRYLVKRTGEKVFLECVQDMDHENMFWYRQDPGLGLRLIYFSYDVKMKEKGDIPEGYSVSREKKERFSLILESASTNQTSMYLCASGQWTAQETQYFGPGTRLLVL.

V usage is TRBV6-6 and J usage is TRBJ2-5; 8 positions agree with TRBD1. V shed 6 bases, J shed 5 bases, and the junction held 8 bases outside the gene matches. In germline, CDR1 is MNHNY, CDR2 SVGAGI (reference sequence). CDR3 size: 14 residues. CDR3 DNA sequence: TGTGCCAGCAGATCACACGACAGGGGTGAGACCCAGTACTTC. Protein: CASRSHDRGETQYF.

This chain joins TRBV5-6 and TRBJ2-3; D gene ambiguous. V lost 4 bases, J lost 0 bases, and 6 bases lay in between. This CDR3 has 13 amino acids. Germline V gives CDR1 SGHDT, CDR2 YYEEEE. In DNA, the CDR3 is TGTGCCAGCAGCATTGATAGCACAGATACGCAGTATTTT. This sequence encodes CASSIDSTDTQYF.